Shown below are 5 T cell receptor beta chains from a single sample sequenced in a study of blood T cell repertoires in COVID-19. Generated by immunoSEQ multiplex PCR, the TCRdb table keeps only in-frame clones and is missing some. The sample lists around 100,000 clones, around nine tenths seen once, with about 5.2% in the top ten. What was sequenced was peripheral blood. These receptors all come from a man aged 50-60 years with acute or convalescent COVID-19.

The chain links TRBV5-4 to TRBJ1-2; tentatively, D is TRBD1 (5 bases). The CDR3 loop spans 14 amino acids. CDR1 SGHNT and CDR2 YYREEE come from the germline V gene (reference sequence). V shed 5 bases and J shed 5 bases, with 16 bases lying between them. CDR3 DNA: TGTGCCAGCAGACAAGGGGCGACCGGGTATGGCTACACCTTC. Its translation is CASRQGATGYGYTF. Variable domain in full (rest from reference TRBV5-4 and TRBJ1-2): ETGVTQSPTHLIKTRGQQVTLRCSSQSGHNTVSWYQQALGQGPQFIFQYYREEENGRGNFPPRFSGLQFPNYSSELNVNALELDDSALYLCASRQGATGYGYTFGSGTRLTVV.

This chain links TRBV18 with TRBJ1-2, with 10 bases identical to TRBD1. Germline CDR1 is KGHSH and CDR2 is LQKENI. The CDR3 length is 15 residues. The V gene end was trimmed by 2 bases and the J gene end by 6 bases; junction bases not matched to a gene: 6. The DNA for the CDR3 is TGTGCCAGCTCACCAACGGGGACAGGGGTGAATGGCTACACCTTC. This translates into CASSPTGTGVNGYTF.

The rearrangement uses TRBV29-1 and TRBJ1-1; no reliable D call. This CDR3 has 14 amino acids. Trimming stripped 1 base from V and 0 bases from J, with 9 bases between. Germline assignment: CDR1 SQVTM and CDR2 ANQGSEA. The CDR3, as DNA: TGCAGCGTTGAAGGGTCAGGCATGAACACTGAAGCTTTCTTT. This gives the protein CSVEGSGMNTEAFF. Supplemented by reference TRBV29-1 and TRBJ1-1, the full variable domain reads SAVISQKPSRDICQRGTSLTIQCQVDSQVTMMFWYRQQPGQSLTLIATANQGSEATYESGFVIDKFPISRPNLTFSTLTVSNMSPEDSSIYLCSVEGSGMNTEAFFGQGTRLTVV.

The chain has TRBV2 and TRBJ1-1, with a weak D call TRBD1 (5 bases). V lost 2 bases, J lost 1 base, and 14 bases lay in between. The CDR3 is 16 residues long. From germline, CDR1 is SNHLY and CDR2 FYNNEI. The CDR3 sequence: CASSELPRVGNTEAFF. The CDR3 DNA is TGTGCCAGCAGTGAACTACCCAGGGTTGGGAACACTGAAGCTTTCTTT.

This clone has only a few counts. The chain uses TRBV27 and TRBJ2-2, with a possible D match to TRBD1 (6 bases). The germline gives CDR1 MNHEY, CDR2 SMNVEV (reference sequence). The V end lost 6 bases, the J end lost 6 bases, and 14 bases lay between the germline ends. The CDR3 spans 14 residues. For the CDR3, the DNA is TGTGCCAGCAGGTCAGGACAGTTTTCCGGGGAGCTGTTTTTT. Protein product: CASRSGQFSGELFF.